This TCR beta chain was recorded in a study of a mutant IDH1 vaccine in newly diagnosed glioma. Noted time point: week 35, safety follow-up. Mutant IDH1 20-mer peptide, at 300 ug, made up each vaccine dose, with topical imiquimod. Details on this clone: The antigen remains unidentified.

Germline V gene data show CDR1 as KGHSH and CDR2 as LQKENI. V was clipped by 0 bases and J by 3 bases, with 7 bases between them. This CDR3 has 14 amino acids. Here immunoSEQ multiplex PCR was the method, and the copy in TCRdb shows in-frame clones only, minus some. The sample contains 30,000 to 40,000 clones, roughly 85% of which appear only once. Sequencing was performed on PBMCs, taken from a glioma patient whose treatment included an IDH1 peptide vaccine. The J gene is TRBJ2-3, the V gene TRBV18, with D unclear. This TCR was sampled from a woman aged 18-35 years with glioma. The CDR3 nucleotides read TGTGCCAGCTCACCACCGAGTGGAACAGATACGCAGTATTTT. Residues: CASSPPSGTDTQYF.